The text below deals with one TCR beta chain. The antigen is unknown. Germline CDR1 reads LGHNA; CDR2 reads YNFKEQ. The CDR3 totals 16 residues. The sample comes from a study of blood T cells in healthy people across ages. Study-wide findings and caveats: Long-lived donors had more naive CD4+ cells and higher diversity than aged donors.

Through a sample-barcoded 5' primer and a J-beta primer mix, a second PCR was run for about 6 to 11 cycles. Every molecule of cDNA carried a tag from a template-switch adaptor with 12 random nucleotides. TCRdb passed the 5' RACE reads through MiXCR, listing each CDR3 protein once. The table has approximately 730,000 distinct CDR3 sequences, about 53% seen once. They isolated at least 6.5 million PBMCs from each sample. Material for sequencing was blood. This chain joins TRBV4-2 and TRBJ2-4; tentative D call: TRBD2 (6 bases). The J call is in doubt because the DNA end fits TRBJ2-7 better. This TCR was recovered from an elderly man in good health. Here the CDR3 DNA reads TGTGCCAGCAGCCTTGTCCTGACGGGAGCTACCTACGAGCAGTACTTC. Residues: CASSLVLTGATYEQYF.